These 31 T cell receptor beta chains were all obtained from the same sample, sequenced in a study of cytomegalovirus exposure and HLA in healthy donors. This PCR relied on a set of 60 Vbeta primers and 13 Jbeta primers. Assay: immunoSEQ multiplex PCR; the TCRdb copy retains only in-frame clones and omits some. The repertoire holds some 130,000 clones, with over 60% as singletons. Sequencing was done on a sample of PBMCs. The receptors derive from a man in his forties in good health and CMV-seronegative.

Regarding this clone: Other DNA sequences from this sample encode an identical CDR3 as well. This sequence joins TRBV18 and TRBJ1-4, with TRBD1 as a possible D gene (6 bases). Per germline, CDR1 KGHSH and CDR2 LQKENI. The CDR3 consists of 13 residues. V was trimmed by 3 bases and J by 7 bases, leaving 9 bases between them. The CDR3 region is CASSPGAGEKLFF. The CDR3 DNA sequence: TGTGCCAGCTCACCGGGGGCTGGTGAAAAACTGTTTTTT.

This rearrangement joins TRBV11-3 to TRBJ2-1; D perhaps matches TRBD2 (6 bases). The germline V gene has CDR1 SGHNT and CDR2 YENEEA. V lost 8 bases, J lost 10 bases, and 21 bases lay in between. There are 14 residues in the CDR3. CDR3 DNA: TGTGCCAGCCAGACCCGGGACGGGGAGGTCGAGCAGTTCTTC. It codes for CASQTRDGEVEQFF.

This clone was counted a single time. The gene calls are TRBV5-6 and TRBJ2-3; the D gene is possibly TRBD1 (5 bases). The ends were cut back, 3 bases at V and 1 base at J, with 9 bases in the middle. Per germline, CDR1 SGHDT and CDR2 YYEEEE. The CDR3 length is 14 residues. CDR3 DNA sequence: TGTGCCAGCAGCTCCGGACAAGGCACAGATACGCAGTATTTT. The encoded protein is CASSSGQGTDTQYF.

This chain links TRBV9 with TRBJ1-1; TRBD1 matches at 7 bases. The length of the CDR3 is 15 residues. Germline-derived CDR1 and CDR2 are SGDLS and YYNGEE. Germline trimming cut 0 bases from V and 0 bases from J; bases unmatched to any gene: 2. This chain's CDR3 is CASSVDRGVNTEAFF. The CDR3 DNA reads as TGTGCCAGCAGCGTAGACAGGGGAGTGAACACTGAAGCTTTCTTT. The entire variable domain, with the rest obtained from reference TRBV9 and TRBJ1-1, is as follows: DSGVTQTPKHLITATGQRVTLRCSPRSGDLSVYWYQQSLDQGLQFLIQYYNGEERAKGNILERFSAQQFPDLHSELNLSSLELGDSALYFCASSVDRGVNTEAFFGQGTRLTVV.

With respect to this clone: Other DNA sequences from this sample encode an identical CDR3 as well. CDR3 sequence (DNA): TGTGCCAGCAGCCGTCTAGCGGCGAACACCGGGGAGCTGTTTTTT. Residues: CASSRLAANTGELFF. The chain is built from TRBV7-2 and TRBJ2-2; 7 nucleotides line up with TRBD2. There are 15 residues in the CDR3. CDR1 and CDR2 from the germline V gene are SGHTA and FQGNSA. The V segment lost 5 bases and the J segment 0 bases; nucleotides outside the gene matches: 3.

The CDR3, as DNA: TGTGCCAGCAGCGTGGGACTAGCGCCCTCCTACGAGCAGTACTTC. This codes for CASSVGLAPSYEQYF. This sequence joins TRBV9 and TRBJ2-7; TRBD2 matches 10 bases. In germline, CDR1 is SGDLS, CDR2 YYNGEE. The CDR3 spans 15 residues. After removal of 2 bases from V and 0 bases from J, the junction contained 2 bases not matched to a gene.

The J gene is TRBJ2-7, the V gene TRBV28; D may be TRBD1 (5 bases). Between the trimmed V and J ends, which lost 3 bases and 7 bases, there was a span of 13 bases. CDR1 is MDHEN, CDR2 SYDVKM, per germline. The CDR3 has 13 residues. The CDR3 DNA is TGTGCCAGCAGTTTCCTGGACACCTCAGAGCAGTACTTC. It codes for CASSFLDTSEQYF.

The genes are TRBV5-1 and TRBJ2-7; 7 bases map to TRBD1. V shed 2 bases and J 2 bases; nucleotides not matched to a gene: 7. CDR1 is SGHRS, CDR2 YFSETQ, per germline. The CDR3 is made up of 15 amino acids. For the CDR3, the DNA is TGCGCCAGCAGCTTCCCCCCAGGGGGAGCCTACGAGCAGTACTTC. As protein: CASSFPPGGAYEQYF.

The chain carries TRBV6-5 and TRBJ2-4; a possible D gene is TRBD2 (5 bases). Trimming cost V 2 bases and J 7 bases, with 12 bases left between them. The CDR3 spans 14 residues. Germline assignment: CDR1 MNHEY and CDR2 SVGAGI. The CDR3 DNA is TGTGCCAGCAGTTACCGGGAAGGGATGAACATTCAGTACTTC. Amino acids: CASSYREGMNIQYF.

V gene TRBV7-6 combines with J gene TRBJ2-3; 10 bases are a match to TRBD2. Trimming at V came to 5 bases and at J to 4 bases, leaving 18 bases not matched to a gene. The germline gives CDR1 SGHVS, CDR2 FNYEAQ. The CDR3 covers 19 residues. The CDR3 region has the DNA TGTGCCAGCAGCACCCACCCCGGTGGAGCGGGAGGGCCCCCAGATACGCAGTATTTT. It yields the protein CASSTHPGGAGGPPDTQYF.

This chain links TRBV7-3 with TRBJ2-1, with 9 bases aligning to TRBD2. J gave up 2 bases and V 4 bases, and 6 bases lay outside the gene matches. The CDR3 sequence is 16 residues long. Germline V gene data show CDR1 as SGHTA and CDR2 as FQGTGA. The chain's CDR3 is CASSYLSGGTYNEQFF. CDR3 in DNA: TGTGCCAGCAGCTACTTGAGCGGGGGGACCTACAATGAGCAGTTCTTC.

The chain joins TRBV6-6 to TRBJ2-1, with 9 bases aligning to TRBD1. Germline-derived CDR1 and CDR2 are MNHNY and SVGAGI (reference sequence). This CDR3 has 15 residues. Unmatched junction bases numbered 12, after V lost 6 bases and J lost 9 bases. In DNA form, the CDR3 reads TGTGCCAGCAGCCGATCGGACAGGGGTCTGGGTGAGCAGTTCTTC. This gives the protein CASSRSDRGLGEQFF.

The chain is built from TRBV27 and TRBJ2-1, with 10 bases fitting TRBD2. Germline CDR1 reads MNHEY; CDR2 reads SMNVEV (reference sequence). The length of the CDR3 is 15 residues. The V segment lost 6 bases and the J segment 2 bases; nucleotides outside the gene matches: 4. The CDR3 DNA reads TGTGCCAGCAGGCCGGGGACTAGCGCCTACAATGAGCAGTTCTTC. Residues: CASRPGTSAYNEQFF.

This clone was counted once. This rearrangement joins TRBV7-3 to TRBJ2-4, with 7 bases aligning to TRBD2. The CDR3 contains 19 residues. Per germline, CDR1 SGHTA and CDR2 FQGTGA. V was clipped by 8 bases and J by 0 bases; unmatched bases: 19. The CDR3 bases are TGTGCCAGCTTCGGACCCAAAAATAGCGGGTTGGTAGCCAAAAACATTCAGTACTTC. Encoded protein: CASFGPKNSGLVAKNIQYF.

This clone appeared a few times. J is TRBJ1-1 and V is TRBV2; unclear D gene. This CDR3 spans 12 amino acids. Trimming pared 6 bases from V and 4 bases from J, leaving 9 bases between. The germline V gene has CDR1 SNHLY and CDR2 FYNNEI. The chain's CDR3 is CASRSDSTEAFF. As DNA, the CDR3 is TGTGCCAGCAGGAGTGATAGCACTGAAGCTTTCTTT.

The rearrangement joins TRBV7-9 to TRBJ1-6; TRBD1 might be the D (5 bases). The CDR3 length is 17 residues. The germline gives CDR1 SEHNR, CDR2 FQNEAQ (reference sequence). Deletions cut 1 base from V and 7 bases from J, with 17 bases between. The CDR3: CASSLEADSVINSPLHF. The CDR3 DNA follows: TGTGCCAGCAGCTTAGAGGCTGACAGCGTGATCAATTCACCCCTCCACTTT.

The gene calls are TRBV7-9 and TRBJ2-5, with 11 bases that match TRBD2. The CDR3 is made up of 16 amino acids. The junction had 6 bases not matched to a gene; V was cut back by 4 bases and J by 2 bases. Germline values: CDR1 SEHNR, CDR2 FQNEAQ (reference sequence). CDR3 nucleotide sequence: TGTGCCAGCAGCTCCATGGGGACTAGCGGACAAGAGACCCAGTACTTC. Protein sequence: CASSSMGTSGQETQYF.

The chain combines TRBV25-1 with TRBJ2-1; 11 bases line up with TRBD2. Germline-derived CDR1 and CDR2 are MGHDK and SYGVNS. J was trimmed by 9 bases and V by 7 bases; bases with no gene match: 8. CDR3 length: 14 residues. Here the CDR3 reads CASTTSGGSSEQFF. For the CDR3, the DNA is TGTGCCAGCACAACTAGCGGGGGTTCCAGTGAGCAGTTCTTC.

J is TRBJ1-2 and V is TRBV10-3; TRBD1 is a possible D gene (5 bases). Germline V gene sequence: CDR1 ENHRY, CDR2 SYGVKD. The CDR3 has 12 residues. Trimming took off 5 bases at V and 4 bases at J, with 8 bases between the two ends. The CDR3 DNA sequence: TGTGCCATCAGTCCGGACATCTATGGCTACACCTTC. Protein: CAISPDIYGYTF.

In its sample, this clone was seen once. V is TRBV5-4 and J is TRBJ2-1, with 10 bases fitting TRBD1. V lost 10 bases to trimming and J lost 3 bases; unmatched junction nucleotides: 10. The CDR3 spans 15 residues. Germline V lookup: CDR1 SGHNT, CDR2 YYREEE (reference sequence). The CDR3 loop is CAGTDRDRGYNEQFF. The CDR3 nucleotides read TGTGCCGGCACAGACCGGGACAGGGGCTACAATGAGCAGTTCTTC.

This chain connects TRBV9 to TRBJ2-3; 7 nucleotides agree with TRBD1. The CDR3 has 15 residues. V shed 3 bases, J shed 2 bases, and the junction held 6 bases outside the gene matches. The germline gives CDR1 SGDLS, CDR2 YYNGEE. The CDR3 region is CASSGSGTATDTQYF. The DNA for the CDR3 is TGTGCCAGCAGCGGCTCCGGGACAGCCACAGATACGCAGTATTTT.

In the case of this clone: The junction and the germline gene differ at one end; a read error may be behind it. The chain combines TRBV28 with TRBJ2-1; D remains ambiguous. Germline V gene lookup returns CDR1 MDHEN and CDR2 SYDVKM. CDR3 size: 11 residues. The CDR3 spells CASSSYYEQFF. The CDR3 coding sequence is TGTGCCAGCAGTTCCTACTATGAGCAGTTCTTC. The complete variable domain, with remaining parts taken from reference TRBV28 and TRBJ2-1, reads DVKVTQSSRYLVKRTGEKVFLECVQDMDHENMFWYRQDPGLGLRLIYFSYDVKMKEKGDIPEGYSVSREKKERFSLILESASTNQTSMYLCASSSYYEQFFGPGTRLTVL.

The chain has TRBV21-1 and TRBJ2-5; TRBD2, as called in the table, went unchecked against the DNA. TRBV21-1 is tagged as a pseudogene. CDR3 length equals 12 residues. The CDR3 sequence: CASSTGQETQYF. CDR3 DNA: TGTGCCAGCAGCACCGGCCAAGAGACCCAGTACTTC.

This clone appeared once. This chain uses TRBV9 with TRBJ2-3, with D possibly matching TRBD2 (7 bases). Trimming pared 7 bases from V and 4 bases from J, leaving 16 bases between. The CDR3 is 14 residues long. Germline CDR1 is SGDLS and CDR2 is YYNGEE. CDR3 in DNA: TGTGCCAGCGGGGGGGGCGGGACATCAGATACGCAGTATTTT. Amino acids: CASGGGGTSDTQYF.

The CDR3 DNA reads TGTGCCAGCAGACAGAGCTATGGCTACACCTTC. It translates to CASRQSYGYTF. The V gene is TRBV28, the J gene TRBJ1-2; D is ambiguous. CDR1 MDHEN and CDR2 SYDVKM come from the germline V gene. This CDR3 spans 11 amino acids. Trimming stripped 6 bases from V and 4 bases from J, with 6 bases between.

The genes are TRBV5-8 and TRBJ1-2; TRBD1 matches at 7 bases. V gave up 0 bases and J gave up 4 bases; unmatched junction bases: 6. The V gene's germline CDR1 is SGHTS and CDR2 YDEGEE. This CDR3 has 15 amino acids. CDR3 coding DNA: TGTGCCAGCAGCTTGGGACAGGGTGGGATCTATGGCTACACCTTC. Its protein product is CASSLGQGGIYGYTF.

This rearrangement joins TRBV27 to TRBJ1-1, with D perhaps matching TRBD1 (5 bases). This CDR3 spans 14 amino acids. Trimming removed 2 bases at V and 2 bases at J, with 9 bases between. Germline CDR1 reads MNHEY; CDR2 reads SMNVEV (reference sequence). CDR3 coding DNA: TGTGCCAGCAGTTTACAGGGAGGAAACACTGAAGCTTTCTTT. Its translation is CASSLQGGNTEAFF.

CDR3 DNA: TGTGCCAGCAGCTTAACCCGGGTTAATACGCAGTATTTT. This sequence encodes CASSLTRVNTQYF. The rearrangement links TRBV7-2 to TRBJ2-3; D call uncertain. The CDR3 runs to 13 residues. Germline assignment: CDR1 SGHTA and CDR2 FQGNSA. V was cut by 2 bases and J by 7 bases, with 10 bases left in between.

This rearrangement joins TRBV30 to TRBJ2-1; D might be TRBD2 (6 bases). The CDR3 consists of 12 residues. V lost 0 bases and J lost 7, with 7 bases in between. CDR1 is GTSNPN, CDR2 SVGIG, per germline (reference sequence). The CDR3 nucleotides are TGTGCCTGGAGTGTTCGGGGGAATGAGCAGTTCTTC. It yields the protein CAWSVRGNEQFF.

The sample holds a few counts of this clone. The chain has TRBV6-5 and TRBJ2-7; 8 positions match TRBD2. This CDR3 has 15 amino acids. The J segment lost 3 bases and the V segment lost 6 bases, leaving 10 bases of the junction unmatched. Germline V lookup: CDR1 MNHEY, CDR2 SVGAGI. This CDR3 is CASRPPLSGVYEQYF. Written as DNA, the CDR3 is TGTGCCAGCAGACCCCCTCTTAGCGGGGTCTACGAGCAGTACTTC.

The V call is TRBV9, the J call TRBJ2-3; no definite D call. V was shortened by 4 bases and J by 11 bases, with 5 bases between the two germline ends. CDR3 size: 9 residues. Germline V gene data show CDR1 as SGDLS and CDR2 as YYNGEE. CDR3 sequence (DNA): TGTGCCAGCAGCCTAAGGCAGTATTTT. It codes for CASSLRQYF.